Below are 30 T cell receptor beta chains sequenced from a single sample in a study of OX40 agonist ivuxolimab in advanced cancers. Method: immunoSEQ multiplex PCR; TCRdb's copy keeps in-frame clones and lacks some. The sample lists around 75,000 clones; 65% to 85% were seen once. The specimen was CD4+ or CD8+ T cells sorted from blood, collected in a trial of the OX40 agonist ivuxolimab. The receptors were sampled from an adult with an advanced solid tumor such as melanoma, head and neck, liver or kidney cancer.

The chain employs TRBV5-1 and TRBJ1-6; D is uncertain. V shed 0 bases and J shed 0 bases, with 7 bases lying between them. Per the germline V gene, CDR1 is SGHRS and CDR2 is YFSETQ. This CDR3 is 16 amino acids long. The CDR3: CASSLDVSSYNSPLHF. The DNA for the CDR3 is TGCGCCAGCAGCTTGGATGTGAGCTCCTATAATTCACCCCTCCACTTT.

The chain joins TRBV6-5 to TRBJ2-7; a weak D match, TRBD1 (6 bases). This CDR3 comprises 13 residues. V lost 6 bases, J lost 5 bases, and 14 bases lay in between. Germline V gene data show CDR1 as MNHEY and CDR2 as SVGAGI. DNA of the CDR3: TGTGCCAGCAGACTCCCGGGACAAGACGAGCAGTACTTC. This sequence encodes CASRLPGQDEQYF.

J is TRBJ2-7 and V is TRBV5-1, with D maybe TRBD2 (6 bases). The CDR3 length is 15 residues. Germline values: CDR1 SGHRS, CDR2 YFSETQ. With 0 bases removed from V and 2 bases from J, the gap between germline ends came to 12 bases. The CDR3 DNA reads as TGCGCCAGCAGCTTGGGCGGGGCCCAAACCTACGAGCAGTACTTC. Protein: CASSLGGAQTYEQYF. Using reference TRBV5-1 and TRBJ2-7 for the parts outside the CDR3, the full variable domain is KAGVTQTPRYLIKTRGQQVTLSCSPISGHRSVSWYQQTPGQGLQFLFEYFSETQRNKGNFPGRFSGRQFSNSRSEMNVSTLELGDSALYLCASSLGGAQTYEQYFGPGTRLTVT.

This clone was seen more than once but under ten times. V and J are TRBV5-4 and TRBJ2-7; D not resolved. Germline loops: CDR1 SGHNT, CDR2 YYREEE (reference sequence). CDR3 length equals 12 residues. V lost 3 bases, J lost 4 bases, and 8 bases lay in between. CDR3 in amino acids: CASSSPTYEQYF. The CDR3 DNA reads TGTGCCAGCAGCTCCCCGACGTACGAGCAGTACTTC.

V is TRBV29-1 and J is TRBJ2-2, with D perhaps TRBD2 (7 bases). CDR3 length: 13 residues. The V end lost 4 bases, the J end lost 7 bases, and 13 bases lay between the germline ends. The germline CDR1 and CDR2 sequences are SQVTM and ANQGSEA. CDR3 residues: CSVVGGPNGELFF. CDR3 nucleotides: TGCAGCGTTGTGGGGGGGCCGAACGGGGAGCTGTTTTTT.

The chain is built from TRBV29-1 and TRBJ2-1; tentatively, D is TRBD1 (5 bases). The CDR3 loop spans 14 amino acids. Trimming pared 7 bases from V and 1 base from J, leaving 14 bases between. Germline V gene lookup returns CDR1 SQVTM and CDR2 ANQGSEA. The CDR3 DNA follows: TGCAGCGCCCGCAGTCAGGGTTCCTACAATGAGCAGTTCTTC. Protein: CSARSQGSYNEQFF.

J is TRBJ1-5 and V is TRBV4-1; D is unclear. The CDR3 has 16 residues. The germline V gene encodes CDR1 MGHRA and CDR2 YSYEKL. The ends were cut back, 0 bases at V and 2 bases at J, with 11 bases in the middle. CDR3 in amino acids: CASSQEYGLRNQPQHF. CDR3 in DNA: TGCGCCAGCAGCCAAGAGTATGGACTTCGCAATCAGCCCCAGCATTTT.

CDR3 DNA: TGTGCCAGCAGCCCAACTATGCGCGGGGGGGTTCTTGCAGATACGCAGTATTTT. It is translated as CASSPTMRGGVLADTQYF. The chain joins TRBV5-4 to TRBJ2-3; 9 nucleotides agree with TRBD2. J was trimmed by 4 bases and V by 4 bases; bases with no gene match: 16. The CDR3 is 18 amino acids. Germline loops: CDR1 SGHNT, CDR2 YYREEE (reference sequence).

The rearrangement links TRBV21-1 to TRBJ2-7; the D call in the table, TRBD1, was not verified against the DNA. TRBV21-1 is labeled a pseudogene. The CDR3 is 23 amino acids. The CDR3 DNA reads TGTGCCAGCAGCAAAGATCTGAATTATGTAGTTGGGGACAGGGAAAGAAGCTCCTACGAGCAGTACTTC. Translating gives CASSKDLNYVVGDRERSSYEQYF.

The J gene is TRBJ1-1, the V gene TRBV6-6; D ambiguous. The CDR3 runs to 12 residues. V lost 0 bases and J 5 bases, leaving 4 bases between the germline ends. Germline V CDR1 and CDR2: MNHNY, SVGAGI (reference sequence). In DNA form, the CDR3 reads TGTGCCAGCAGTTACTCAGATACTGAAGCTTTCTTT. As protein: CASSYSDTEAFF.

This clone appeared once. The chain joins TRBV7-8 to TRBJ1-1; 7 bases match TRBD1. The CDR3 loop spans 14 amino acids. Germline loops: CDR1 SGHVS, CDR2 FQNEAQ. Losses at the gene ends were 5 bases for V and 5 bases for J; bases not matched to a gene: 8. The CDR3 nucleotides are TGTGCCAGCAGCGGAACCCCCAGGGGGACTGAAGCTTTCTTT. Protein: CASSGTPRGTEAFF.

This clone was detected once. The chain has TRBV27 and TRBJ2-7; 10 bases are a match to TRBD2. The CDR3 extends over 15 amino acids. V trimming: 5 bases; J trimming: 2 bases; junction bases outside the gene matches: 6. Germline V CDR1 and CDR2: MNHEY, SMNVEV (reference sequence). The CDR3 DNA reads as TGTGCCAGCAGTAGAGCGGGGGGGAAACCCTACGAGCAGTACTTC. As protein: CASSRAGGKPYEQYF.

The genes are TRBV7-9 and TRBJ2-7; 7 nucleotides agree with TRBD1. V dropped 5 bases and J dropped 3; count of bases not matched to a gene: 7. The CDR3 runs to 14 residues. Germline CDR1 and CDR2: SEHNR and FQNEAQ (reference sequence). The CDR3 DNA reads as TGTGCCAGCAGCCCTTTCGGGACAGTCTACGAGCAGTACTTC. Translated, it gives CASSPFGTVYEQYF. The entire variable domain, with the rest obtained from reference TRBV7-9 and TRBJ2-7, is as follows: DTGVSQNPRHKITKRGQNVTFRCDPISEHNRLYWYRQTLGQGPEFLTYFQNEAQLEKSRLLSDRFSAERPKGSFSTLEIQRTEQGDSAMYLCASSPFGTVYEQYFGPGTRLTVT.

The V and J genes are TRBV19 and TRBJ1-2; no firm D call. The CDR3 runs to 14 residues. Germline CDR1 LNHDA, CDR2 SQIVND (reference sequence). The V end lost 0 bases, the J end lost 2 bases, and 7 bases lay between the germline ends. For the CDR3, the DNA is TGTGCCAGTAGTATAGAGAAGGGAAACTATGGCTACACCTTC. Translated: CASSIEKGNYGYTF.

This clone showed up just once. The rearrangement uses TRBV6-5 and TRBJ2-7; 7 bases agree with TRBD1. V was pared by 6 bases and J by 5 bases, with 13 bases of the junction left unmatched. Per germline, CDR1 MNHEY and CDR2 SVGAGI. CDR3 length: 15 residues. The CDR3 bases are TGTGCCAGCAGCGTAACGGCGCAGGGGGATAACGAGCAGTACTTC. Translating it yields CASSVTAQGDNEQYF.

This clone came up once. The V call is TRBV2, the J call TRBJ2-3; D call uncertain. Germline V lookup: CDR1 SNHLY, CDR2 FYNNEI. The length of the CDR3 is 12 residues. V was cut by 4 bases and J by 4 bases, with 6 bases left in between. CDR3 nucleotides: TGTGCCAGCAGTGCAGCGTCAGATACGCAGTATTTT. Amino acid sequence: CASSAASDTQYF.

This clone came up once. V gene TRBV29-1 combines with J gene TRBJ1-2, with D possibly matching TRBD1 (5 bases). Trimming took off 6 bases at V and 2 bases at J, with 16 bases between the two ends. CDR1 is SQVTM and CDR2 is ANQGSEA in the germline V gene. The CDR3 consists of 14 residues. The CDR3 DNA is TGCAGCGTCGGGGGAGGCGAAGACAACTATGGCTACACCTTC. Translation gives CSVGGGEDNYGYTF.

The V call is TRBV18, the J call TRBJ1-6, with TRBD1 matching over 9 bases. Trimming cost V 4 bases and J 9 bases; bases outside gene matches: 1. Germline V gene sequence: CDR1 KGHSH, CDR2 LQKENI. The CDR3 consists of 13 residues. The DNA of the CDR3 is TGTGCCAGCTCACAGGGACAGGGTTCACCCCTCCACTTT. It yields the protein CASSQGQGSPLHF.

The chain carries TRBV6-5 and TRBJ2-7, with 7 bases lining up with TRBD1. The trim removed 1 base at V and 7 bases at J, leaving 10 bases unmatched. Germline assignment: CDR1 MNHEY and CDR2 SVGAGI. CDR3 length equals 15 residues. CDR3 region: CASSYLARGKGEQYF. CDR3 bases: TGTGCCAGCAGTTACTTAGCCAGGGGGAAGGGGGAGCAGTACTTC.

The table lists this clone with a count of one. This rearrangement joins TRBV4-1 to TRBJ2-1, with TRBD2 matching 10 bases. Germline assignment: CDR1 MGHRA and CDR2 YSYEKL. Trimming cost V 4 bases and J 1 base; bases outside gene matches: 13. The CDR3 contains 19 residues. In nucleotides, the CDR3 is TGCGCCAGCAGCCCTAGGGGGAGCGGGGGGGCTAGTTCCTACAATGAGCAGTTCTTC. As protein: CASSPRGSGGASSYNEQFF.

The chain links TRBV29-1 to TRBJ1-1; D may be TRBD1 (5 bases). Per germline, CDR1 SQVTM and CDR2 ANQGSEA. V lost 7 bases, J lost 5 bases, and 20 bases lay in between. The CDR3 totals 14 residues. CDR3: CSAHSRTGATEAFF. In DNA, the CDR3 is TGCAGCGCCCATTCGAGAACAGGAGCGACTGAAGCTTTCTTT.

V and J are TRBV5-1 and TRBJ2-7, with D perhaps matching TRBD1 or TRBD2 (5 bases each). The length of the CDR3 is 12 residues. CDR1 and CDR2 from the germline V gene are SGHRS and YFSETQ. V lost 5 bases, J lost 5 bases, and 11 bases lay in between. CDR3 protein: CASRWGSHEQYF. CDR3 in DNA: TGCGCCAGCAGGTGGGGGTCTCACGAGCAGTACTTC.

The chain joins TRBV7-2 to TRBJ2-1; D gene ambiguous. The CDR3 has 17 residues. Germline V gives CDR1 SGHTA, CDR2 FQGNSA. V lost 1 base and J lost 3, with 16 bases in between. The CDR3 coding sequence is TGTGCCAGCAGCTTAGTGGGTAGCCCCAGGATCTACAATGAGCAGTTCTTC. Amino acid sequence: CASSLVGSPRIYNEQFF.

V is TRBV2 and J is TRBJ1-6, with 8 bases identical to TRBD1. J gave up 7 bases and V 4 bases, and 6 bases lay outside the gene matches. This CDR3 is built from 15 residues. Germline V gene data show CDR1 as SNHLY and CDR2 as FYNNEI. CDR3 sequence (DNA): TGTGCCAGCAGTGGGACAGGGCTTCAAAATTCACCCCTCCACTTT. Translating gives CASSGTGLQNSPLHF.

CDR3 nucleotides: TGTGCCAGCAGTTTAGAGGGGACAAACTATGGCTACACCTTC. The encoded protein is CASSLEGTNYGYTF. V and J are TRBV27 and TRBJ1-2; D might be TRBD1 (6 bases). The CDR3 contains 14 residues. Per the germline V gene, CDR1 is MNHEY and CDR2 is SMNVEV (reference sequence). Deletions cut 2 bases from V and 2 bases from J, with 9 bases between.

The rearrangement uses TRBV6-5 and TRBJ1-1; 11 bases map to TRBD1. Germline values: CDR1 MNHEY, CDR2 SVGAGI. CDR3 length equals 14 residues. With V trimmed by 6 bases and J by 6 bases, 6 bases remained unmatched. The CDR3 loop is CASSWDRGRSEAFF. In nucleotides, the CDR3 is TGTGCCAGCAGCTGGGACAGGGGGAGGTCTGAAGCTTTCTTT.

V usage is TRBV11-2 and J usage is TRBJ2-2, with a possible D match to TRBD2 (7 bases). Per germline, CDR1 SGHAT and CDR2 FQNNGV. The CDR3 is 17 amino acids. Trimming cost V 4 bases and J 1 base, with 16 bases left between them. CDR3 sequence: CASSSMGGAGNTGELFF. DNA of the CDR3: TGTGCCAGCAGCTCCATGGGGGGGGCGGGGAACACCGGGGAGCTGTTTTTT.

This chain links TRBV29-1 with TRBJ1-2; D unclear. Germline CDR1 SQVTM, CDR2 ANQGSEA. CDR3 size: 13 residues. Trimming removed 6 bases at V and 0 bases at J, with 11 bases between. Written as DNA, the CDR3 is TGCAGCGTCTACCCACGCACTAACTATGGCTACACCTTC. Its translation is CSVYPRTNYGYTF.

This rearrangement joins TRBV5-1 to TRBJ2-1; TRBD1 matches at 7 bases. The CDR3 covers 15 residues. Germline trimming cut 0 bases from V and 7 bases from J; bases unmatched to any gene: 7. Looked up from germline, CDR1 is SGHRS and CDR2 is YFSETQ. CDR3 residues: CASSLADREYNEQFF. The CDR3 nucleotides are TGCGCCAGCAGCTTGGCCGACAGGGAGTATAATGAGCAGTTCTTC.

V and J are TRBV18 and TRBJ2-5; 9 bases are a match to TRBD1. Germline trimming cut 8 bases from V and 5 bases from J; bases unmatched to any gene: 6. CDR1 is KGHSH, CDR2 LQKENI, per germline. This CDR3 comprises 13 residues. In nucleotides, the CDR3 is TGTGCCAGCCACTACGACAGGGGGGAGACCCAGTACTTC. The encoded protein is CASHYDRGETQYF.